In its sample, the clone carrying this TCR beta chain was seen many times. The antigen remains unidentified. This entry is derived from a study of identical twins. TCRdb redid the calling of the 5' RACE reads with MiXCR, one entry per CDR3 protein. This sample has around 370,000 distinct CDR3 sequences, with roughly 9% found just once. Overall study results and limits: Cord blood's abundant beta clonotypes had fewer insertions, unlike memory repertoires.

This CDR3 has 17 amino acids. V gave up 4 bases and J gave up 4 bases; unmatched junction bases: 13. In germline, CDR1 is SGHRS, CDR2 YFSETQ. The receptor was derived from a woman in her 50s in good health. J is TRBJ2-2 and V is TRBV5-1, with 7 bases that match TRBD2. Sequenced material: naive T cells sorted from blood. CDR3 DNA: TGCGCCAGCAGCGGACCGGGAGCGGGATTGGGCACCGGGGAGCTGTTTTTT. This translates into CASSGPGAGLGTGELFF.